Listed below are T cell receptor beta chains from one sample, sequenced in a study of cytomegalovirus exposure and HLA in healthy donors. Only in-frame clones appear in the TCRdb table, and some are missing; sequencing was by immunoSEQ multiplex PCR. The sample yields some 220,000 clones, approximately 90% seen once. Sequencing was carried out using PBMCs. These receptors originate from a woman between 18 and 30 years old in good health and CMV-seronegative. The CDR3 runs from the conserved cysteine through the conserved F or W. D genes are given only for firm matches. Clone sizes are given selectively: once, few, many, or a class where the clone is expanded.

>.|.|TRBJ1-1|TRBV27
TGTGCCAGCAGTTTATACGGCGTCGTGGAGGAGAACACTGAAGCTTTCTTT
CASSLYGVVEENTEAFF
>.|.|TRBJ2-7|TRBV2
TGTGCCAGCAGCCCAGACAGAACCTACGAGCAGTACTTC
CASSPDRTYEQYF
>.|.|TRBJ1-4|TRBV30
TGTGCCTGGAGATTACAGGGCGGGGGTGAAAAACTGTTTTTT
CAWRLQGGGEKLFF
>.|.|TRBJ1-2|TRBV5-1
TGCGCCAGCAGCTTGGGGGAGATATACTATGGCTACACCTTC
CASSLGEIYYGYTF
>.|.|TRBJ1-6|TRBV5-4
TGTGCCAGCAGCTTGGCCAGGGCGCATTCACCCCTCCACTTT
CASSLARAHSPLHF
>.|.|TRBJ1-5|TRBV11-2
TGTGCCAGCAGCTTAGATGGAAGCGGGTTCAGCCAGCCCCAGCATTTT
CASSLDGSGFSQPQHF
>TRBD2|once|TRBJ2-7|TRBV7-9
TGTGCCAGCAGTTTGGGACTAGCGGCCTACGAGCAGTACTTC
CASSLGLAAYEQYF
>TRBD2|.|TRBJ2-2|TRBV4-1
TGCGCCAGCAGCCCAGGGACTAGCGGGAGGGTTAGGTTTATCACCGGGGAGCTGTTTTTT
CASSPGTSGRVRFITGELFF
>.|.|TRBJ2-5|TRBV19
TGTGCCAGTAGCGCGGCGGGGAAAGGACAGACCCAGTACTTC
CASSAAGKGQTQYF
>TRBD1|.|TRBJ2-7|TRBV20-1
TGCAGTGCTCGGGACAGCTACGAGCAGTACTTC
CSARDSYEQYF
>.|.|TRBJ1-1|TRBV2
TGTGCCAGCAGTGTGTCGCATGGAGGGGACACTGAAGCTTTCTTT
CASSVSHGGDTEAFF
>TRBD1|.|TRBJ2-7|TRBV6-1
TGTGCCAGCAGTCAAGGGACAGGCGGCTCCTACGAGCAGTACTTC
CASSQGTGGSYEQYF
>TRBD1|.|TRBJ2-7|TRBV5-1
TGCGCCAGCAGCTTGAAGGGGACAGGTGCCTACGAGCAGTACTTC
CASSLKGTGAYEQYF
>.|.|TRBJ1-2|TRBV29-1
TGCAGCGTTGTAACGGCTAACTATGGCTACACCTTC
CSVVTANYGYTF
>.|.|TRBJ1-1|TRBV25-1
TGTGCCAGCAGCAACAGGGTACCTGAAGCTTTCTTT
CASSNRVPEAFF
>.|.|TRBJ1-5|TRBV5-8
TGTGCCAGCAGCTTTGACAGCTTGAATCAGCCCCAGCATTTT
CASSFDSLNQPQHF
>TRBD2|few|TRBJ2-7|TRBV5-1
TGCGCCAGCAGCTTGTCGAGACTAGCGGGAGGGCCGGGTGAGCAGTACTTC
CASSLSRLAGGPGEQYF
>TRBD1|.|TRBJ1-2|TRBV30
TGTGCCTGGCAAAACAGGGGAAACTATGGCTACACCTTC
CAWQNRGNYGYTF
>TRBD1|.|TRBJ1-1|TRBV9
TGTGCCAGCAGCATCCGGACAGGCTCCGAAGCTTTCTTT
CASSIRTGSEAFF
>.|.|TRBJ1-2|TRBV2
TGTGCCAGCAGTGATGGAGGGCTCAACTATGGCTACACCTTC
CASSDGGLNYGYTF
>.|.|TRBJ1-1|TRBV4-1
TGCGCCAGCAGACGCTACCAGGGGAACACTGAAGCTTTCTTT
CASRRYQGNTEAFF
>TRBD1|.|TRBJ2-2|TRBV5-1
TGCGCCAGCAGCGCTCTGGGACAGGCGAACACCGGGGAGCTGTTTTTT
CASSALGQANTGELFF
>.|few|TRBJ1-2|TRBV7-6
TGTGCCAGCAGCCCACAGGCGGGGGCGGGCTATGGCTACACCTTC
CASSPQAGAGYGYTF
>.|.|TRBJ2-1|TRBV6-5
TGTGCCAGCAAAGAGGAGAGGACCTACAATGAGCAGTTCTTC
CASKEERTYNEQFF
>.|.|TRBJ1-1|TRBV5-1
TGCGCCAGCAGCCACGGACAGCATAACACTGAAGCTTTCTTT
CASSHGQHNTEAFF